The sequence of this T cell receptor beta chain was determined in a study of control samples from healthy donors and cancer patients (dated by TCRdb to about 2020). From cysteine to phenylalanine, the CDR3 is 15 amino acids long. Only the CDR3 region is kept as DNA, spanning 45 bases read in frame from base 1. Looking up the germline V gene yields CDR1 SGHNT and CDR2 YENEEA. V gives up 1 base and J gives up 1 base, and the segment between their germline ends measures 10 bases. Remarks on this clone: The specificity of this receptor is unknown. No much larger clone is present one base from it, and per-base qualities are unavailable.

The library was prepared using the immunoSEQ multiplex PCR assay. TCRdb retrieved this table from immuneACCESS and kept in-frame rearrangements only. Not all clones are present; in checked studies, unresolved V genes account for under half, and no reason is known for the remainder. This sample comprises 120,000 or so clones, about nine tenths of them detected only once. Around 9% of the sample is in the top ten clones. Specimen: blood. This sequence originates from a man aged 40-49 years in good health. Recombination joined TRBV11-3 with TRBJ1-1, with the D gene too uncertain to name. The CDR3 sequence is CASSLGVGTNTEAFF. The nucleotide sequence reads TGTGCCAGCAGCTTAGGGGTCGGCACGAACACTGAAGCTTTCTTT.